Sequencing of this TCR beta chain was carried out in a study of T cells in Graves' hyperthyroidism and ophthalmopathy (dated by TCRdb to about 2019). Regarding the research as a whole: Peripheral blood samples were taken at the time of initial diagnosis, prior to any treatment. To identify TCR V-J signatures that set the groups apart, the researchers used a discovery cohort of more than 95 patients, made up of around 40 with Graves' ophthalmopathy and some 55 with stable Graves' hyperthyroidism. Whether ophthalmopathy could be predicted prospectively was tested in an independent validation cohort made up of under 20 hyperthyroidism patients plus 17 patients who later progressed to ophthalmopathy. The 75 to 100 discovery patients were randomly divided into training and test sets at a 7:3 ratio. Thyroid tissue and blood T-cell repertoires from more than five Graves' hyperthyroidism patients were also compared in the study. After sampling, hyperthyroidism patients received methimazole starting at 30 mg daily, and ophthalmopathy patients received high-dose intravenous methylprednisolone. According to the paper, TCR Vbeta CDR3 sequencing was carried out on around 140 peripheral blood samples, which came from approximately 41 ophthalmopathy, around 75 hyperthyroidism and roughly 17 progressor patients. Beyond this particular receptor, the publication reports: A model built on a 13 V-J signature distinguished ophthalmopathy from stable hyperthyroidism, reaching around 88% sensitivity and 81.08% specificity in cross-validation and 80%/75% in testing. In validation, the model predicted progression to ophthalmopathy with over 65% sensitivity and roughly 75% specificity, a median of around 6.6 months before onset. No statistical method was used to fix the sample size in advance, and group allocation was not hidden from the investigators. Most expanded thyroid clonotypes (frequency above 0.001) were also found in blood, which suggests that blood repertoires may mirror thyroid immune responses.

The TCR beta CDR3 regions were amplified from RNA transcripts. For the first round of RT-PCR on the TCR CDR3, the HTBI primer set was used together with the Qiagen OneStep RT-PCR kit. Libraries were constructed in a second round of multiplex PCR, after which size selection and purification were carried out. Sequencing of the libraries was done on an Illumina HiSeq2000 using paired-end 100 bp reads. The study's processing was this. SOAPnuke was used to process the raw data, removing reads that contained adapters or uncalled bases, had a mean Phred below 15, or lacked an exact match to the constant primer or identifier. COPE v1.2.5 was used to merge high-quality paired reads, and clonotypes were defined as unique nucleotide sequences. MiTCR v1.1 was used to align the clonotypes against IMGT TRBV, TRBD and TRBJ reference segments. The analysis was restricted to V-J combinations with a frequency above 0.0001, which together covered 99.2% of the repertoires. The TCS score was defined as F50 (clonal expansion) divided by E x V (chaos), with BLOSUM62-based TCRdist calculated between CDR3 peptides within each V-J. Welch's t-statistics and random forest reduced some 510 V-J features to roughly 13, which were used in a naive Bayes classifier (R e1071). The Morisita-Horn index was used to measure how similar the thyroid and blood repertoires were. TCRdb cleaned the public reads at Q25 with fastp, built clones with MiXCR and kept in-frame beta chains. Under each unique CDR3 protein, matching rows form one entry showing the most common genes and DNA. The V and J calls were not made by the authors but by TCRdb's processing. For this sample the table gives around 610,000 distinct CDR3 sequences, of which approximately 14% were detected only once. The top ten constitute around 4.5% of the sample.

In the ophthalmopathy patients, disease was moderately to severely active, with a Clinical Activity Score of 3 or more, a NOSPECS grade of 4 or more, and a duration of less than 3 months. Any patient with an uncontrolled infection, another autoimmune disease, pregnancy or lactation was excluded. Diagnoses were established on the basis of clinical symptoms, serum thyroxine and TRAb, thyroid ultrasound, and orbital computed tomography. PBMCs were isolated from 8 to 10 ml of fresh peripheral blood by Ficoll-Paque density gradient centrifugation. Total RNA was extracted using Trizol reagent, and RNA quality was assessed on an Agilent 2100 Bioanalyzer. Remarks on this clonotype: Its antigen is still unknown. No much larger clonotype is one base removed from it; base qualities were not supplied.

V is shortened by 0 bases, J by 3 bases, and the region joining them spans 8 bases. From cysteine to phenylalanine, the CDR3 is 14 amino acids long. Solely the CDR3 DNA is kept, with 42 bases framed from the first base. CDR1 LGHDT and CDR2 YNNKEL are derived from the germline V gene (reference sequence). The chain is encoded by TRBV3-1 joined to TRBJ1-2, and possibly TRBD1, on 5 matching bases. The clonotype was recovered from a woman aged 40 to 50 with Graves' ophthalmopathy. Sequencing input: blood. Here the CDR3 is given as CASSQDGRDYGYTF. The nucleotide sequence reads as follows: TGTGCCAGCAGCCAAGATGGCAGGGACTATGGCTACACCTTC.